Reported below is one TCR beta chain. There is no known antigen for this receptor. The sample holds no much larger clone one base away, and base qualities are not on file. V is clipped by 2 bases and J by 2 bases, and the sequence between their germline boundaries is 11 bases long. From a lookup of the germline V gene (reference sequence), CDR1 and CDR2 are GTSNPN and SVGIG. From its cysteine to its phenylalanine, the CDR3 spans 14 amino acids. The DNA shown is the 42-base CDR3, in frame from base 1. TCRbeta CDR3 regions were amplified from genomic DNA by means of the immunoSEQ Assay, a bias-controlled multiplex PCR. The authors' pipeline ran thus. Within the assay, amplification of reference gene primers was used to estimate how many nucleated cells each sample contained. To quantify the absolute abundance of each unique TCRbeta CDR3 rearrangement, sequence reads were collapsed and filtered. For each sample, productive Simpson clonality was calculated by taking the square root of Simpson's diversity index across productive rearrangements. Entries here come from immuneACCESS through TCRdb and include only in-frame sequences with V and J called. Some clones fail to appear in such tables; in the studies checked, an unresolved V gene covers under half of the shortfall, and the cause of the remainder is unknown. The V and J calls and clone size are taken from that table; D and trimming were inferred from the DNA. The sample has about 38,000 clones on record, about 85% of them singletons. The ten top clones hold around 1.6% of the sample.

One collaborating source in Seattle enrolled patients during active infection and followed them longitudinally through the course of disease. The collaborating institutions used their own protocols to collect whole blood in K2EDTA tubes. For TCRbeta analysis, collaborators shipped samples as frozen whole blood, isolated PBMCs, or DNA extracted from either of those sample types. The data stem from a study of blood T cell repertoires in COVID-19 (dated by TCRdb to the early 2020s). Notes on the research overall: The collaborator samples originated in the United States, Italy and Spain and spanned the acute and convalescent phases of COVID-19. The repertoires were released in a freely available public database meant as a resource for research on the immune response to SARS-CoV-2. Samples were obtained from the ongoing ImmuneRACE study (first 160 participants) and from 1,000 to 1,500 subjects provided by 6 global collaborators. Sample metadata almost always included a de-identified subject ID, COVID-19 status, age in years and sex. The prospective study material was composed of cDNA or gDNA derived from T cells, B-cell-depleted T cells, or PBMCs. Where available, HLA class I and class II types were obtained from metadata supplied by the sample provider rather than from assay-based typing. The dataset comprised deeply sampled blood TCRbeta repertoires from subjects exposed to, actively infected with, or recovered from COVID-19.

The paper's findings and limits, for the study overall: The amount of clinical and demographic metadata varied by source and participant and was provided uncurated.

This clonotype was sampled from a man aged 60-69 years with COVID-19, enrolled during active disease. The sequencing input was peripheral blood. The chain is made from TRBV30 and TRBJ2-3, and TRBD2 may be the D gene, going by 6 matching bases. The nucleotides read TGTGCCTGGAGTAAAGGAGGGATCACAGATACGCAGTATTTT. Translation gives CAWSKGGITDTQYF. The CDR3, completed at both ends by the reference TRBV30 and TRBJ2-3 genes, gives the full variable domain SQTIHQWPATLVQPVGSPLSLECTVEGTSNPNLYWYRQAAGRGLQLLFYSVGIGQISSEVPQNLSASRPQDRQFILSSKKLLLSDSGFYLCAWSKGGITDTQYFGPGTRLTVL.